What follows are 8 T cell receptor beta chains derived from one specimen sequenced in a study of T cell repertoires in ileal Crohn's disease. Using immunoSEQ multiplex PCR, the repertoire was profiled, and TCRdb retains in-frame clones only, with some absent. The sample records 5,000 to 6,500 clones, 80% being singletons. The sample was ileal tissue. Receptors originate from an adult with Crohn's disease.

This chain joins TRBV4-2 and TRBJ2-7, with 10 bases aligning to TRBD1. Germline V gene data show CDR1 as LGHNA and CDR2 as YNFKEQ. V was pared by 3 bases and J by 3 bases, with 5 bases of the junction left unmatched. CDR3 length equals 15 residues. CDR3 DNA sequence: TGTGCCAGCAGCCAGGACGGGACAGGGGTCTACGAGCAGTACTTC. Protein product: CASSQDGTGVYEQYF.

The chain combines TRBV7-9 with TRBJ1-2; TRBD1 aligns across 7 bases. CDR1 and CDR2 (germline): SEHNR, FQNEAQ (reference sequence). The CDR3 has 14 amino acids. The J segment lost 5 bases and the V segment lost 5 bases, leaving 8 bases of the junction unmatched. The CDR3 region is CASSPLGQTYGYTF. Here the CDR3 DNA reads TGTGCCAGCAGCCCCTTGGGACAGACGTATGGCTACACCTTC.

Here the CDR3 reads CASSLGTGGSRSYEQYF. The CDR3 DNA reads as TGTGCCAGCAGCTTAGGGACAGGGGGCTCAAGGTCCTACGAGCAGTACTTC. V is TRBV11-2 and J is TRBJ2-7; 11 bases line up with TRBD1. V lost 1 base, J lost 1 base, and 6 bases stayed unmatched. This CDR3 comprises 17 residues. Germline assignment: CDR1 SGHAT and CDR2 FQNNGV.

The chain couples TRBV10-3 to TRBJ2-3; the match to TRBD2 covers 8 bases. The trim removed 8 bases at V and 2 bases at J, leaving 9 bases unmatched. Germline CDR1 is ENHRY and CDR2 is SYGVKD. This CDR3 is built from 15 residues. CDR3 coding DNA: TGTGCCATCCGTGGTGAGCGGGAGACCACAGATACGCAGTATTTT. Its translation: CAIRGERETTDTQYF.

CDR3 sequence reads: CASSKGLRGSGSSYEQYF. In nucleotides, the CDR3 is TGTGCCAGCAGCAAGGGATTAAGAGGTAGCGGGAGTTCTTACGAGCAGTACTTC. V gene TRBV7-2 combines with J gene TRBJ2-7, with 9 bases matching TRBD2. Germline CDR1 is SGHTA and CDR2 is FQGNSA. CDR3 length: 18 amino acids. V shed 5 bases and J 4 bases; nucleotides not matched to a gene: 18.

V usage is TRBV19 and J usage is TRBJ1-5; 9 bases are shared with TRBD1. The CDR3 consists of 16 residues. The germline V gene encodes CDR1 LNHDA and CDR2 SQIVND (reference sequence). Trimming at V came to 4 bases and at J to 7 bases, leaving 11 bases not matched to a gene. CDR3 amino acids: CASSRPGTGLGQPQHF. The CDR3 DNA is TGTGCCAGTAGTAGGCCCGGGACAGGGCTAGGGCAGCCCCAGCATTTT.

The V call is TRBV4-1, the J call TRBJ2-3; TRBD2 matches at 12 bases. V lost 2 bases, J lost 0 bases, and 3 bases stayed unmatched. From germline, CDR1 is MGHRA and CDR2 YSYEKL. The CDR3 is made up of 17 amino acids. The CDR3 DNA is TGCGCCAGCAGCCAACGGACTAGCGGGGATAGCACAGATACGCAGTATTTT. Amino acids: CASSQRTSGDSTDTQYF.

This chain connects TRBV5-4 to TRBJ1-1, with 8 bases lining up with TRBD1. J lost 4 bases, V lost 4 bases, and 9 bases had no gene match. The CDR3 loop spans 15 amino acids. Germline V gives CDR1 SGHNT, CDR2 YYREEE (reference sequence). The CDR3 nucleotides read TGTGCCAGCAGCCAAGGGACAGGTAGACCCACTGAAGCTTTCTTT. Its protein product is CASSQGTGRPTEAFF.